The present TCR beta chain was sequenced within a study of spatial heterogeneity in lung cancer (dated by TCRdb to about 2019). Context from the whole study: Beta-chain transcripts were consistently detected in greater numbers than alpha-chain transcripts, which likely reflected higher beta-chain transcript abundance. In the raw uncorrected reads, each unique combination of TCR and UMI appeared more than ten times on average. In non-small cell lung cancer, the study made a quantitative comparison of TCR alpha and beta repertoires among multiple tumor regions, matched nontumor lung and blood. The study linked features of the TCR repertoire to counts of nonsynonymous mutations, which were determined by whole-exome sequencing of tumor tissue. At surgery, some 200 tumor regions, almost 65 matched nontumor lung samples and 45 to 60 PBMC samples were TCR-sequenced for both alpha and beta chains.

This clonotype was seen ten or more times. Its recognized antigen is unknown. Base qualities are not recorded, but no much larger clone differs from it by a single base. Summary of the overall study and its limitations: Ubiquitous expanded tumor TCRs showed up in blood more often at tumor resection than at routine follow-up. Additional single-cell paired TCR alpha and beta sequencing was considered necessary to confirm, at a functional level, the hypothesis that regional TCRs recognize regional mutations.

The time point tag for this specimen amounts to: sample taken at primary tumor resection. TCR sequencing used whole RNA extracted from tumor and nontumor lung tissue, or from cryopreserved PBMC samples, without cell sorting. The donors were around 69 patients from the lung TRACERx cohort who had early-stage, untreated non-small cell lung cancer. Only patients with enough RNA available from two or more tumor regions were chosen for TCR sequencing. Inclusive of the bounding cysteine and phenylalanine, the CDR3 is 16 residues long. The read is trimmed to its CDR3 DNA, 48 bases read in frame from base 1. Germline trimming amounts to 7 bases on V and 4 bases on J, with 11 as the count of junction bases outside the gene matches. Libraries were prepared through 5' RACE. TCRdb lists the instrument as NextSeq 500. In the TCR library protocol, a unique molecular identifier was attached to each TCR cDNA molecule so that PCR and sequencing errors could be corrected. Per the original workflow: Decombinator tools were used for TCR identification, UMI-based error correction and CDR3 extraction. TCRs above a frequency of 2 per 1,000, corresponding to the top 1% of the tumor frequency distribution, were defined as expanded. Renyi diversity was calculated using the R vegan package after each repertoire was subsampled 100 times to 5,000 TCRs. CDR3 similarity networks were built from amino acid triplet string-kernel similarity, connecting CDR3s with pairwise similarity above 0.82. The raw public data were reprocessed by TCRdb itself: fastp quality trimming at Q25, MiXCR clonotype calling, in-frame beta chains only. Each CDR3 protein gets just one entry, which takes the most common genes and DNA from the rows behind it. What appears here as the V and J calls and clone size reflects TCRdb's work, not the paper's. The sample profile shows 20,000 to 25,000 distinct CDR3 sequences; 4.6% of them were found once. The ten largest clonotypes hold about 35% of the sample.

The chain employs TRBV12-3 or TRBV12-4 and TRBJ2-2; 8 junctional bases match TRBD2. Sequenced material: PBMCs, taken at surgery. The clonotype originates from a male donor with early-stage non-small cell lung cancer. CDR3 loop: CASTQGVAGGTGELFF. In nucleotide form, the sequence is TGTGCCAGCACCCAAGGGGTCGCGGGGGGCACCGGGGAGCTGTTTTTT.